This T cell receptor (beta chain) was identified during a study of cytomegalovirus exposure and HLA in healthy donors. Study-wide points: The authors later found most CMV-associated TCR beta chains appeared HLA-restricted. Presence/absence analyses treated sequencing depth as roughly uniform across donors.

The PCR contained 60 Vbeta and 13 Jbeta primers. TCRdb's table, derived via immunoSEQ multiplex PCR, lists solely in-frame clones and lacks some. The sample carries 85,000 to 110,000 clones, about 71% recorded once. The CDR3 has 14 amino acids. V was clipped by 1 base and J by 5 bases, with 9 bases between them. Germline loops: CDR1 LGHNA, CDR2 YNFKEQ. Of note for this clone: Antigen: not known.

The TCR was taken from a woman aged 45-60 years in good health and CMV-seronegative. The rearrangement links TRBV4-2 to TRBJ1-5, with D tentatively TRBD1 (6 bases). Sequenced sample: PBMCs. The chain's CDR3 is CASSQGQVHQPQHF. DNA for the CDR3: TGTGCCAGCAGCCAAGGACAGGTCCATCAGCCCCAGCATTTT.